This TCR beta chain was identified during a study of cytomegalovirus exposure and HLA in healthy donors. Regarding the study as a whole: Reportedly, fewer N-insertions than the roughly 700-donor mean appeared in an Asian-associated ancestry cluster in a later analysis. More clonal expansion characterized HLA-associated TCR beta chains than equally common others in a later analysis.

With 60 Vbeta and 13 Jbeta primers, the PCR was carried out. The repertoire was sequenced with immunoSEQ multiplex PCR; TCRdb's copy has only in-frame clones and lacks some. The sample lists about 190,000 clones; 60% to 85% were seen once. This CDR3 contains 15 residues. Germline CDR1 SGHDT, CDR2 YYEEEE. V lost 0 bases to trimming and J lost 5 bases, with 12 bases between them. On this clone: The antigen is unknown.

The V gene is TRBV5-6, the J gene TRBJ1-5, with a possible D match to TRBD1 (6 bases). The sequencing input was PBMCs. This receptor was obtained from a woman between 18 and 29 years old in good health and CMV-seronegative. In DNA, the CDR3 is TGTGCCAGCAGCTTGGAGGGGGTGGGGGATCAGCCCCAGCATTTT. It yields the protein CASSLEGVGDQPQHF.